This T cell receptor beta chain was obtained from a study of blood T cell repertoires in COVID-19. With 0 bases clipped from V and 4 bases from J, the junction kept 3 bases outside the gene matches. The CDR3 totals 15 residues. Germline loops: CDR1 LGHNT, CDR2 FRNRAP. Sequencing used immunoSEQ multiplex PCR; TCRdb keeps in-frame clones, though not all of them. This table holds tens of thousands of clones, around nine tenths found once. The clonotype originates from a man in his 60s with active COVID-19. The chain recombines TRBV12-5 with TRBJ2-3; 8 nucleotides match TRBD1. Sequenced: peripheral blood. DNA for the CDR3: TGTGCTAGTGGTTTGGTACAGGGGGTGGCAGATACGCAGTATTTT. Translating it yields CASGLVQGVADTQYF.